This passage covers 15 T cell receptor beta chains from one sample sequenced in a study of regulatory T cells in long-lasting Graves disease. TCR beta libraries were built with iRepertoire HTBI primers and Arm-PCR of CDR3 regions. TCRdb reprocessed the multiplex PCR reads via MiXCR and lists one record per CDR3 protein. This sample carries a few hundred thousand distinct CDR3 sequences, about 20% of them seen once, and the ten largest clones take 13% to 15%. The time point denotes: newly diagnosed GD, antithyroid drugs for less than 3 months. PBMC RNA served as the TCR library source. The same specimen was also included in a second study, on T cells in Graves' hyperthyroidism and ophthalmopathy.

This specimen was peripheral blood mononuclear cells (PBMCs), taken at new diagnosis, from a patient treated with antithyroid drugs. The receptors here all came from a woman aged 30 to 39 with Graves disease.

This clonotype was found a few times. The chain combines TRBV6-5 with TRBJ1-1; possible D gene TRBD1, 6 bases. The CDR3 is 15 residues long. Trimming took off 1 base at V and 1 base at J, with 10 bases between the two ends. Germline CDR1 is MNHEY and CDR2 is SVGAGI. The CDR3 is CASSYFGQKNTEAFF. The CDR3 DNA reads TGTGCCAGCAGTTACTTTGGACAGAAGAACACTGAAGCTTTCTTT.

This clonotype was detected ten times or more. The chain links TRBV11-3 to TRBJ1-1; TRBD1 might be the D (6 bases). Trimming pared 5 bases from V and 1 base from J, leaving 8 bases between. In germline, CDR1 is SGHNT, CDR2 YENEEA. This CDR3 region has 13 residues. The DNA for the CDR3 is TGTGCCAGCAGCCGGGGACAGAACACTGAAGCTTTCTTT. Translation: CASSRGQNTEAFF.

This clonotype was picked up one time. Since a much larger clone is just one base distant, this may be a read error. The rearrangement uses TRBV27 and TRBJ2-5, with TRBD2 matching over 9 bases. The CDR3 runs 17 residues. In germline, CDR1 is MNHEY, CDR2 SMNVEV (reference sequence). Trimming took 3 bases from V and 11 from J; bases not matched to a gene: 19. Here the CDR3 DNA reads TGTGCCAGCAGTTTTGTGGCGGGGGGGCCGGGCCACAATGAGCAGTACTTC. Protein: CASSFVAGGPGHNEQYF.

Ten or more counts support this clonotype. The rearrangement joins TRBV6-1 to TRBJ2-7, with 7 bases that match TRBD1. Germline lookup yields CDR1 MNHNS and CDR2 SASEGT. V shed 10 bases, J shed 0 bases, and the junction held 3 bases outside the gene matches. CDR3 length equals 12 residues. The CDR3 spells CAIGQVSYEQYF. In DNA, the CDR3 is TGTGCCATCGGACAGGTCTCCTACGAGCAGTACTTC.

In the case of this clonotype: This likely stems from a read error, as it lies one base from a far larger clone. The rearrangement links TRBV20-1 to TRBJ2-7; 9 nucleotides agree with TRBD2. With V trimmed by 6 bases and J by 7 bases, 16 bases remained unmatched. Germline values: CDR1 DFQATT, CDR2 SNEGSKA (reference sequence). The CDR3 is made up of 15 amino acids. CDR3 bases: TGCAGTGCACCTGACTGGCGGGGGGGCAGGAATGAGCAGTACTTC. Translating gives CSAPDWRGGRNEQYF.

This clonotype was counted at least ten times. One base away lies a much larger clone, so this may be a sequencing read error. The gene calls are TRBV7-6 and TRBJ2-1; no reliable D call. Germline CDR1 is SGHVS and CDR2 is FNYEAQ. V lost 2 bases, J lost 0 bases, and 8 bases lay in between. CDR3 length equals 15 residues. CDR3 amino acids: CASSLMASSYNEQFF. The CDR3 DNA reads TGTGCCAGCAGCTTAATGGCGAGCTCCTACAATGAGCAGTTCTTC.

The table lists this clonotype with many counts. The V call is TRBV10-1, the J call TRBJ1-6, with D unresolved. The CDR3 runs to 14 residues. V was shortened by 6 bases and J by 8 bases, with 14 bases between the two germline ends. Germline values: CDR1 WNHNN, CDR2 SYGVQD (reference sequence). The CDR3 protein is CASSETEGYSPLHF. The CDR3 DNA is TGCGCCAGCAGCGAGACTGAAGGATATTCACCCCTCCACTTT.

At least ten counts were recorded for this clonotype. The rearrangement joins TRBV7-2 to TRBJ2-5, with D perhaps TRBD2 (5 bases). The CDR3 consists of 15 residues. Between the trimmed V and J ends, which lost 5 bases and 5 bases, there was a span of 18 bases. Germline V gene sequence: CDR1 SGHTA, CDR2 FQGNSA. Here the CDR3 DNA reads TGTGCCAGCAGCGTAGGGAGCGGCCGGATGGAGACCCAGTACTTC. Its protein is CASSVGSGRMETQYF. Full variable domain (remainder filled in from reference TRBV7-2 and TRBJ2-5): GAGVSQSPSNKVTEKGKDVELRCDPISGHTALYWYRQSLGQGLEFLIYFQGNSAPDKSGLPSDRFSAERTGGSVSTLTIQRTQQEDSAVYLCASSVGSGRMETQYFGPGTRLLVL.

Comments on this clonotype: A far larger clone is one nucleotide away, so this likely arose from a read error. This chain joins TRBV20-1 and TRBJ2-1; possibly TRBD1 for D (5 bases). V was pared by 0 bases and J by 10 bases, with 25 bases between. This CDR3 contains 17 residues. CDR1 DFQATT and CDR2 SNEGSKA come from the germline V gene (reference sequence). CDR3 residues: CSARDDPDSTPVCEQFF. The DNA for the CDR3 is TGCAGTGCTAGAGACGACCCCGACAGCACCCCCGTCTGCGAGCAGTTCTTC.

This clonotype was observed many times. V usage is TRBV15 and J usage is TRBJ1-5, with a weak D call TRBD1 (6 bases). The CDR3 is made up of 15 amino acids. The germline gives CDR1 LNHNV, CDR2 YYDKDF (reference sequence). The ends were cut back, 1 base at V and 4 bases at J, with 11 bases in the middle. The chain's CDR3 is CATSRARGRNQPQHF. CDR3 DNA: TGTGCCACCAGCAGAGCCCGGGGGCGGAATCAGCCCCAGCATTTT.

This clonotype was seen many times. CDR3 sequence reads: CASNSKVNTEAFF. In nucleotides, the CDR3 is TGTGCCAGCAATTCGAAGGTTAACACTGAAGCTTTCTTT. The rearrangement joins TRBV2 to TRBJ1-1; no clear D gene. V shed 7 bases and J shed 2 bases, with 11 bases lying between them. This CDR3 contains 13 residues. Looked up from germline, CDR1 is SNHLY and CDR2 is FYNNEI.

This clonotype was seen ten or more times. CDR3 sequence (DNA): TGTGCCAGCAGTTCGAGCAGGGCCCAGATAGTAAGCGGCTACACCTTC. It translates to CASSSSRAQIVSGYTF. V gene TRBV6-5 combines with J gene TRBJ1-2, with D perhaps matching TRBD1 (5 bases). Germline loops: CDR1 MNHEY, CDR2 SVGAGI. Trimming left V 4 bases short and J 8 bases short, with 23 bases between. The CDR3 sequence is 16 residues long.

Ten or more counts support this clonotype. CDR3 loop: CASSYGSTNGYTF. The CDR3 DNA reads TGTGCCAGCAGTTACGGGAGTACCAATGGCTACACCTTC. V is TRBV6-2 or TRBV6-3 and J is TRBJ1-2; D is undetermined. Trimming took off 2 bases at V and 6 bases at J, with 10 bases between the two ends. The CDR3 is made up of 13 amino acids. The germline gives CDR1 MNHEY, CDR2 SVGEGT.

The chain employs TRBV14 and TRBJ2-1; D is ambiguous. The germline CDR1 and CDR2 sequences are SGHDN and FVKESK. The V end lost 1 base, the J end lost 7 bases, and 17 bases lay between the germline ends. The length of the CDR3 is 16 residues. CDR3 sequence reads: CASSQAGTHSKNEQFF. For the CDR3, the DNA is TGTGCCAGCAGCCAAGCGGGCACGCACAGCAAAAATGAGCAGTTCTTC. Looking up the rest from reference TRBV14 and TRBJ2-1 gives the full variable domain: EAGVTQFPSHSVIEKGQTVTLRCDPISGHDNLYWYRRVMGKEIKFLLHFVKESKQDESGMPNNRFLAERTGGTYSTLKVQPAELEDSGVYFCASSQAGTHSKNEQFFGPGTRLTVL.

This clonotype was seen a few times. The chain has TRBV6-1 and TRBJ1-4; D remains unclear. Germline assignment: CDR1 MNHNS and CDR2 SASEGT. The CDR3 is 17 residues long. V dropped 5 bases and J dropped 7 bases, with 23 bases sitting between them. CDR3 coding DNA: TGTGCCAGCAGTATAAGGGCATCGGCTCCTTCGATTGAAAAACTGTTTTTT. This gives the protein CASSIRASAPSIEKLFF.